The clone carrying this TCR beta chain showed up many times. These data come from a study of T cells after yellow fever vaccination. Broader study findings: For sorted memory subsets on day 0, almost all vaccine-responding clonotypes were undetectable. After the booster, 96% of CD4 and roughly nine tenths of CD8 primary-response clones were re-detected.

TCRdb analysed the 5' RACE reads with MiXCR anew, one entry per CDR3 protein. Here the sample spans approximately 32,000 distinct CDR3 sequences, about 10% being singletons. The V segment lost 0 bases and the J segment 2 bases; nucleotides outside the gene matches: 5. CDR1 and CDR2 (germline): SGHRS, YFSETQ. This CDR3 is built from 17 residues. The input for sequencing was PBMCs, either bulk or a sorted T-cell subset (CD4+, CD8+, memory, or dextramer-sorted; not recorded which), taken less than 16 days after the first yellow fever vaccination. The chain carries TRBV5-1 and TRBJ1-1; 12 bases line up with TRBD1. The TCR was taken from a man between 18 and 35 years old who received the YFV17D yellow fever vaccine. In DNA form, the CDR3 reads TGCGCCAGCAGCTTGGGGGGGACAGGGGGCGGCAACACTGAAGCTTTCTTT. This encodes CASSLGGTGGGNTEAFF.